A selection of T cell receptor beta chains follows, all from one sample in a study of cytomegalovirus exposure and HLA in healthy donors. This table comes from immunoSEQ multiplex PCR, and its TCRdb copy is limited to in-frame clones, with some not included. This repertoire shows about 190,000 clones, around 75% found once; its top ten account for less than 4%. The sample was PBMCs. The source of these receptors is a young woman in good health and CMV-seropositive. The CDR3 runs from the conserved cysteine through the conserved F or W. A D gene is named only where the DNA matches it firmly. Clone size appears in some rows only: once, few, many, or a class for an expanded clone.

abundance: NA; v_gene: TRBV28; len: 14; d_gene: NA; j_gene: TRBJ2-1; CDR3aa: CASSLGLAYNEQFF; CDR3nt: TGTGCCAGCAGTTTAGGGCTAGCTTACAATGAGCAGTTCTTC
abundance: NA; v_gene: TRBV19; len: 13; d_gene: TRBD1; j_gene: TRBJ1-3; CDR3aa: CATNRGSGNTIYF; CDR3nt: TGTGCCACCAACAGGGGATCTGGAAACACCATATATTTT
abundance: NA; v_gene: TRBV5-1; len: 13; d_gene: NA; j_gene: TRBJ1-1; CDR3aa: CASSLAQEFEAFF; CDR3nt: TGCGCCAGCAGCTTGGCCCAAGAGTTTGAAGCTTTCTTT
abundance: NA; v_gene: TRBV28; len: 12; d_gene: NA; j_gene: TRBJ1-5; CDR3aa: CASSLEDQPQHF; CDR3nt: TGTGCCAGCAGTTTAGAGGATCAGCCCCAGCATTTT
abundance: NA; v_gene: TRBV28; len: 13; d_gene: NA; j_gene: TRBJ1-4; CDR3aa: CASSNPRREKLFF; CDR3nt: TGTGCCAGCAGTAATCCCCGGAGAGAAAAACTGTTTTTT
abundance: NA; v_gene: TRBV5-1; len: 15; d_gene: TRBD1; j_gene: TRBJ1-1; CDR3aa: CASSLYRDRNTEAFF; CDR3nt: TGCGCCAGCAGCTTGTACCGGGACAGAAACACTGAAGCTTTCTTT
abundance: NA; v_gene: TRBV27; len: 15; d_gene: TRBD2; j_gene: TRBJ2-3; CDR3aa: CASRGLAGPRDTQYF; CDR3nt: TGTGCCAGCAGAGGACTAGCGGGTCCACGGGATACGCAGTATTTT
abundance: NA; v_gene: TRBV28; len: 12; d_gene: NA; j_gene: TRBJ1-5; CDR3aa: CASSPGDQPQHF; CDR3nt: TGTGCCAGCAGTCCCGGGGATCAGCCCCAGCATTTT
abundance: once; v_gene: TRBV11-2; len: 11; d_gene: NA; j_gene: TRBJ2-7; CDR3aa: CASSRLNEQYF; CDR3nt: TGTGCCAGCAGCCGACTCAACGAGCAGTACTTC
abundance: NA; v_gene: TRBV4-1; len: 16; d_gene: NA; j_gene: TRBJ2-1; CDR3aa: CASSLSGQSSYNEQFF; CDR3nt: TGCGCCAGCAGCCTTTCGGGACAAAGCTCCTACAATGAGCAGTTCTTC
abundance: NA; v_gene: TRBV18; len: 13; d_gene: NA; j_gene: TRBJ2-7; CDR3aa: CAQRGRPTYEQYF; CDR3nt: TGTGCCCAAAGGGGCAGGCCAACCTACGAGCAGTACTTC
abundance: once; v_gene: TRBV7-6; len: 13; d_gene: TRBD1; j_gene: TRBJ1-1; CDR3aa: CASRSTGTAEAFF; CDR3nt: TGTGCCAGCAGATCGACAGGGACTGCTGAAGCTTTCTTT
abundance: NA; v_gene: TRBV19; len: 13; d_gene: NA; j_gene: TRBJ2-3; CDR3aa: CASTGGAADTQYF; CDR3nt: TGTGCCAGTACAGGAGGGGCCGCAGATACGCAGTATTTT
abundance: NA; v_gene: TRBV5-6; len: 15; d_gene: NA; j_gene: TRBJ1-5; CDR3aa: CASSLQQGMNQPQHF; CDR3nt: TGTGCCAGCAGCTTGCAACAGGGCATGAATCAGCCCCAGCATTTT
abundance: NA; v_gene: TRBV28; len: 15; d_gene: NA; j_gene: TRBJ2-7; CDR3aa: CASRFRGHSSYEQYF; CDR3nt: TGTGCCAGCAGATTCAGGGGTCACAGCTCCTACGAGCAGTACTTC
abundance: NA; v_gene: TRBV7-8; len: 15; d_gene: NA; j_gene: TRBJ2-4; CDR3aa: CASSRDWGPKNIQYF; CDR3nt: TGTGCCAGCAGCCGAGATTGGGGCCCCAAAAACATTCAGTACTTC
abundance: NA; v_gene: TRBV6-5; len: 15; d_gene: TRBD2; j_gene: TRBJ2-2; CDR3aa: CASSRLAGNTGELFF; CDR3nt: TGTGCCAGCAGCCGACTAGCGGGGAACACCGGGGAGCTGTTTTTT
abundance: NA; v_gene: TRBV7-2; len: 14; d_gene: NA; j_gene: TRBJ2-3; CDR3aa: CASSFDTVTDTQYF; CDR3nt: TGTGCCAGCAGCTTCGACACCGTCACAGATACGCAGTATTTT
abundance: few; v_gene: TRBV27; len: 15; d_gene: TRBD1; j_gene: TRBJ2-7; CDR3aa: CASSPQGDRDYEQYF; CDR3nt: TGTGCCAGCAGCCCCCAGGGGGACAGGGACTACGAGCAGTACTTC
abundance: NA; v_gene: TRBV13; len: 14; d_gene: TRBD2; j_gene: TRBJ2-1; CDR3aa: CASSPPSGYNEQFF; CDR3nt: TGTGCCAGCAGCCCGCCTAGCGGCTACAATGAGCAGTTCTTC
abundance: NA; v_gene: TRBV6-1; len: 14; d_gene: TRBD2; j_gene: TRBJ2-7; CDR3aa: CASSSGTSYAEQYF; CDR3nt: TGTGCCAGCAGCTCCGGGACTAGCTATGCCGAGCAGTACTTC
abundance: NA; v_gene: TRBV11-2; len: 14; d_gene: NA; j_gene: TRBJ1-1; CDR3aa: CASSFNTVNTEAFF; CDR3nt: TGTGCCAGCAGCTTTAATACAGTGAACACTGAAGCTTTCTTT
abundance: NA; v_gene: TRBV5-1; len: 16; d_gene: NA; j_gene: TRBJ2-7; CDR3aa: CASSLVTSFESYEQYF; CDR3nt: TGCGCCAGCAGCTTGGTTACTAGCTTTGAATCTTACGAGCAGTACTTC
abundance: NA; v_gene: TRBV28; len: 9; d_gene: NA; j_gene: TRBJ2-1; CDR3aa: CATGTEQFF; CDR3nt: TGTGCCACCGGGACAGAGCAGTTCTTC
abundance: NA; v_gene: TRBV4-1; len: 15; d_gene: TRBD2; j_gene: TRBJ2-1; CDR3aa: CASSHEAGGWNEQFF; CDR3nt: TGCGCCAGCAGCCATGAAGCGGGAGGGTGGAATGAGCAGTTCTTC
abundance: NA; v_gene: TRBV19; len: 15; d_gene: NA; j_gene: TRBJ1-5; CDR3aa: CASIPGQYSNQPQHF; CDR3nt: TGTGCCAGTATTCCGGGACAATATAGCAATCAGCCCCAGCATTTT
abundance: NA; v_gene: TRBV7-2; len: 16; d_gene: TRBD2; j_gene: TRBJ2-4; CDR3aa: CASRNWAGGAKNIQYF; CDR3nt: TGTGCCAGCAGGAACTGGGCGGGAGGAGCCAAAAACATTCAGTACTTC
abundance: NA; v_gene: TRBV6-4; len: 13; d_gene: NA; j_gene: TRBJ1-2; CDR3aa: CASSAGSLYGYTF; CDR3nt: TGTGCCAGCAGTGCCGGGAGTCTCTATGGCTACACCTTC
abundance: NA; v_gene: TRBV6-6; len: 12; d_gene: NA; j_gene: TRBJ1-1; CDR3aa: CASSPSEAGAFF; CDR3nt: TGTGCCAGCAGTCCCTCCGAGGCGGGAGCTTTCTTT
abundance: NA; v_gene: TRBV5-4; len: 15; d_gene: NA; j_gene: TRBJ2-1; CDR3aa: CASSLGNSPSNEQFF; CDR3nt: TGTGCCAGCAGCTTGGGTAATAGCCCATCCAATGAGCAGTTCTTC
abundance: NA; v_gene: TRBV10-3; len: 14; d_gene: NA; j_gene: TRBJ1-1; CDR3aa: CAISESAGNTEAFF; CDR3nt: TGTGCCATCAGTGAGTCGGCAGGGAACACTGAAGCTTTCTTT
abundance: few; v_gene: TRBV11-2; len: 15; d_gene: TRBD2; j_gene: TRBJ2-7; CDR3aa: CASSSTRGSGYEQYF; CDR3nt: TGTGCCAGCAGCTCTACTCGCGGGAGTGGTTACGAGCAGTACTTC
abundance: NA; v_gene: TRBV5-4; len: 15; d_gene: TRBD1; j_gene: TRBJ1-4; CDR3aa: CASSSNRGLDEKLFF; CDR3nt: TGTGCCAGCAGCTCAAACAGGGGATTGGATGAAAAACTGTTTTTT
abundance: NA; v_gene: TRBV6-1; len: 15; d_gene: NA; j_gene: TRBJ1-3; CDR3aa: CASREDRNFGNTIYF; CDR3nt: TGTGCCAGCAGAGAGGACAGAAATTTCGGAAACACCATATATTTT
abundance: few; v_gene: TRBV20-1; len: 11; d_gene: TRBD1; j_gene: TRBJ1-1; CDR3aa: CSARRTGRAFF; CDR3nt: TGCAGTGCTAGGAGGACAGGGAGGGCTTTCTTT
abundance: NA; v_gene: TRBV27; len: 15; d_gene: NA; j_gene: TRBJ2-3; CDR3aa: CASGVGGQSTDTQYF; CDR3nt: TGTGCCAGCGGGGTAGGGGGACAAAGCACAGATACGCAGTATTTT
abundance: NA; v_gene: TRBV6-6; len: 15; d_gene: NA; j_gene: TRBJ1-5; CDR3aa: CASRARGPGNQPQHF; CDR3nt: TGTGCCAGCAGGGCAAGAGGTCCGGGGAATCAGCCCCAGCATTTT
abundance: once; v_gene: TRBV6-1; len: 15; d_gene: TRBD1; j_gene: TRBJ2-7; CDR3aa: CASSEAGTGVWEQYF; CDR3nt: TGTGCCAGCAGTGAAGCCGGGACAGGGGTATGGGAGCAGTACTTC
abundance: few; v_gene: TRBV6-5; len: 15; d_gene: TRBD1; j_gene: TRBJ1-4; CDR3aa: CASSSPGQGNEKLFF; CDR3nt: TGTGCCAGCAGTTCCCCGGGACAGGGGAATGAAAAACTGTTTTTT
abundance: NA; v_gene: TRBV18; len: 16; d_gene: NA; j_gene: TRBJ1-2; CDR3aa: CASSPEKPAANYGYTF; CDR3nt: TGTGCCAGCTCACCCGAGAAACCCGCCGCTAACTATGGCTACACCTTC
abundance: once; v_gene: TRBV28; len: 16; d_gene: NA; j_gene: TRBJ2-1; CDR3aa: CASTSPTTGYYNEQFF; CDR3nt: TGTGCCAGCACCTCACCAACGACAGGCTACTACAATGAGCAGTTCTTC
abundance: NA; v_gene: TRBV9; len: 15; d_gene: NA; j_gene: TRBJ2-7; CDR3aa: CASSVDQAESYEQYF; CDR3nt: TGTGCCAGCAGCGTAGATCAAGCGGAATCCTACGAGCAGTACTTC
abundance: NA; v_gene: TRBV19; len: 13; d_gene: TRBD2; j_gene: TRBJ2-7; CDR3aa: CASSRGSSSEQYF; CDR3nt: TGTGCCAGTAGTCGCGGGAGTTCTAGCGAGCAGTACTTC
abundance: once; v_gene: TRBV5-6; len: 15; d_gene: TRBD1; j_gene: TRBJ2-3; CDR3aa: CASSPGQRGADTQYF; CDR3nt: TGTGCCAGCAGCCCGGGACAGCGAGGCGCAGATACGCAGTATTTT
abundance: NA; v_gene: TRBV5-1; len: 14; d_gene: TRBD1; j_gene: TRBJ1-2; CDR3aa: CASSPGQGGHGYTF; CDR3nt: TGCGCCAGCAGCCCTGGACAGGGTGGCCATGGCTACACCTTC
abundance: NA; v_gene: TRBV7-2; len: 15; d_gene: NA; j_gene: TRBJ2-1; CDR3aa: CASSPRARIYNEQFF; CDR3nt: TGTGCCAGCAGCCCCAGGGCTCGAATTTACAATGAGCAGTTCTTC
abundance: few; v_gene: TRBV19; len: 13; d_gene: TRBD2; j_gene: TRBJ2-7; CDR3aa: CASSSGLAYEQYF; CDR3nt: TGTGCCAGTAGTTCGGGACTAGCCTACGAGCAGTACTTC
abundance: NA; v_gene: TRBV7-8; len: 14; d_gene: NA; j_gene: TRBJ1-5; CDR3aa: CASSWPGGNQPQHF; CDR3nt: TGTGCCAGCAGCTGGCCGGGAGGCAATCAGCCCCAGCATTTT
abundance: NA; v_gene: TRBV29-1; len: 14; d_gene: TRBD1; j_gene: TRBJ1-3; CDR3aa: CSVAPTGAGNTIYF; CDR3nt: TGCAGCGTTGCCCCCACAGGGGCTGGAAACACCATATATTTT
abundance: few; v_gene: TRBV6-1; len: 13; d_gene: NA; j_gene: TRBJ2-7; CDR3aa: CASSVDRSYEQYF; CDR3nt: TGTGCCAGCAGTGTAGACAGATCCTACGAGCAGTACTTC
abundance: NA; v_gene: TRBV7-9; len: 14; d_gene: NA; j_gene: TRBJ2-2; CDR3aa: CASGQALNTGELFF; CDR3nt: TGTGCCAGCGGGCAGGCCTTAAACACCGGGGAGCTGTTTTTT
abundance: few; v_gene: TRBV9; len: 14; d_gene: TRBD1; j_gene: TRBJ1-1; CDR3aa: CASSVLSTGTEAFF; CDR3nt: TGTGCCAGCAGCGTATTATCGACAGGGACTGAAGCTTTCTTT